The next 18 T cell receptor beta chains were all read from a single sample in a study of control samples from healthy donors and cancer patients (dated by TCRdb to the early 2020s). The library was made by the immunoSEQ multiplex PCR assay. The table was pulled from immuneACCESS by TCRdb, which kept in-frame rearrangements only. Such tables lose some clones; where checked, under half of the loss comes from unresolved V genes, and the rest has no known cause. This sample is represented by about 160,000 clones; 90% to 95% of them were singletons. The ten largest clones represent 0.68% of the sample. The material sequenced was blood. The receptor set was obtained from a woman aged 25-40 years in good health.

Comment on this clone: Other DNA variants within this sample encode the same CDR3. V is TRBV4-1 and J is TRBJ2-5, with a weak D call TRBD2 (5 bases). The CDR3 has 14 residues. Germline V gives CDR1 MGHRA, CDR2 YSYEKL. Trimming shortened V by 1 base and J by 2 bases, and 8 bases separated the two germline ends. CDR3 loop: CASSQVSGQETQYF. The CDR3 coding sequence is TGCGCCAGCAGCCAAGTAAGCGGACAAGAGACCCAGTACTTC.

J is TRBJ1-3 and V is TRBV5-6, with unresolved D. The CDR3 is 14 amino acids. Trimming left V 7 bases short and J 4 bases short, with 15 bases between. In germline, CDR1 is SGHDT, CDR2 YYEEEE. The CDR3 sequence is CASSDLAAGNTIYF. For the CDR3, the DNA is TGTGCCAGCTCAGATCTGGCGGCGGGAAACACCATATATTTT.

V is TRBV5-1 and J is TRBJ1-6, with 8 bases aligning to TRBD1. Unmatched junction bases numbered 6, after V lost 10 bases and J lost 6 bases. Per germline, CDR1 SGHRS and CDR2 YFSETQ. This CDR3 has 13 residues. This CDR3 is CASTDRVNSPLHF. In nucleotides, the CDR3 is TGCGCCTCCACGGACAGGGTTAATTCACCCCTCCACTTT.

The DNA for the CDR3 is TGTGCCAGCAGGACACAGGGGGCCGGCAATCAGCCCCAGCATTTT. Its translation is CASRTQGAGNQPQHF. The chain links TRBV28 to TRBJ1-5; 9 bases align to TRBD1. The CDR3 sequence is 15 residues long. Germline assignment: CDR1 MDHEN and CDR2 SYDVKM. With 6 bases clipped from V and 2 bases from J, the junction kept 5 bases outside the gene matches. The whole variable domain, filled in from reference TRBV28 and TRBJ1-5, reads DVKVTQSSRYLVKRTGEKVFLECVQDMDHENMFWYRQDPGLGLRLIYFSYDVKMKEKGDIPEGYSVSREKKERFSLILESASTNQTSMYLCASRTQGAGNQPQHFGDGTRLSIL.

The V and J genes are TRBV2 and TRBJ2-5, with D hard to call. CDR3 length: 13 residues. V lost 7 bases, J lost 5 bases, and 14 bases lay in between. Germline values: CDR1 SNHLY, CDR2 FYNNEI. CDR3 region: CASNSRWIETQYF. CDR3 sequence (DNA): TGTGCCAGCAATTCCCGGTGGATCGAGACCCAGTACTTC.

The chain employs TRBV5-6 and TRBJ2-2, with D hard to call. Germline V gene data show CDR1 as SGHDT and CDR2 as YYEEEE. V lost 2 bases to trimming and J lost 6 bases, with 5 bases between them. There are 12 residues in the CDR3. The CDR3 loop reads CASSFRSGELFF. For the CDR3, the DNA is TGTGCCAGCAGCTTTAGGTCCGGGGAGCTGTTTTTT.

The J gene is TRBJ2-7, the V gene TRBV18; 13 bases agree with TRBD2. Trimming at V came to 2 bases and at J to 5 bases, leaving 3 bases not matched to a gene. Germline-derived CDR1 and CDR2 are KGHSH and LQKENI. The CDR3 spans 15 residues. The CDR3 DNA reads TGTGCCAGCTCACCAGGGACTAGCGGGACCAACGAGCAGTACTTC. Its protein is CASSPGTSGTNEQYF.

This sequence joins TRBV7-9 and TRBJ2-6; perhaps TRBD1 as D (5 bases). With 8 bases removed from V and 0 bases from J, the gap between germline ends came to 14 bases. This CDR3 is built from 16 residues. Germline V gives CDR1 SEHNR, CDR2 FQNEAQ (reference sequence). CDR3 sequence: CASGLGAPSGANVLTF. The CDR3, as DNA: TGTGCCAGCGGCCTTGGGGCCCCCTCTGGGGCCAACGTCCTGACTTTC.

Written as DNA, the CDR3 is TGTGCCAGCAGCCCCACACAGAGGAATAACTATGGCTACACCTTC. This gives the protein CASSPTQRNNYGYTF. V and J are TRBV7-9 and TRBJ1-2; no clear D. V lost 5 bases, J lost 1 base, and 14 bases lay in between. CDR3 length equals 15 residues. CDR1 is SEHNR, CDR2 FQNEAQ, per germline (reference sequence).

V gene TRBV30 combines with J gene TRBJ1-2; D gene unclear. The CDR3 is 13 residues long. Trimming removed 0 bases from V and 5 bases from J, with 10 bases in between. Germline loops: CDR1 GTSNPN, CDR2 SVGIG (reference sequence). CDR3 protein: CAWSVGRIYGYTF. For the CDR3, the DNA is TGTGCCTGGAGTGTGGGGAGGATTTATGGCTACACCTTC.

This clone was seen a handful of times. The V gene is TRBV28, the J gene TRBJ1-3, with a tentative D call TRBD1 (5 bases). The germline V gene encodes CDR1 MDHEN and CDR2 SYDVKM. There are 17 residues in the CDR3. With 2 bases removed from V and 0 bases from J, the gap between germline ends came to 14 bases. Here the CDR3 DNA reads TGTGCCAGCAGTTTACTGTCAGGGAGATACTCTGGAAACACCATATATTTT. Translation: CASSLLSGRYSGNTIYF.

This sequence joins TRBV6-1 and TRBJ2-7; TRBD2 is a possible D gene (5 bases). The CDR3 totals 16 residues. Germline lookup yields CDR1 MNHNS and CDR2 SASEGT. Trimming shortened V by 3 bases and J by 0 bases, and 15 bases separated the two germline ends. The CDR3 region has the DNA TGTGCCAGCAGTGATCAGGAGGCCTCTTACTCCTACGAGCAGTACTTC. Translated: CASSDQEASYSYEQYF.

This rearrangement joins TRBV20-1 to TRBJ2-3; D uncertain. The CDR3 is 11 amino acids. In germline, CDR1 is DFQATT, CDR2 SNEGSKA (reference sequence). The V gene lost 3 bases and the J gene lost 5 bases, with 6 bases spanning the gap. The CDR3 sequence is CSASLGDTQYF. CDR3 sequence (DNA): TGCAGTGCTAGCCTGGGAGATACGCAGTATTTT.

The CDR3 DNA follows: TGTGCCAGCAGCTTGGTAGGGCAGGGCTCCTACGAGCAGTACTTC. Translated, it gives CASSLVGQGSYEQYF. The chain is built from TRBV5-4 and TRBJ2-7, with D tentatively TRBD1 (5 bases). CDR3 length equals 15 residues. The germline gives CDR1 SGHNT, CDR2 YYREEE (reference sequence). Trimming pared 0 bases from V and 0 bases from J, leaving 10 bases between. The whole variable domain, filled in from reference TRBV5-4 and TRBJ2-7, reads ETGVTQSPTHLIKTRGQQVTLRCSSQSGHNTVSWYQQALGQGPQFIFQYYREEENGRGNFPPRFSGLQFPNYSSELNVNALELDDSALYLCASSLVGQGSYEQYFGPGTRLTVT.

The count of this clone is one. The rearrangement links TRBV10-3 to TRBJ2-1, with D possibly being TRBD1 or TRBD2 (6 bases each). Germline-derived CDR1 and CDR2 are ENHRY and SYGVKD. V was pared by 0 bases and J by 8 bases, with 17 bases between. The CDR3 loop spans 16 amino acids. The CDR3 sequence is CAISESGGAGKDEQFF. CDR3 bases: TGTGCCATCAGTGAGTCGGGGGGCGCGGGCAAGGATGAGCAGTTCTTC.

V gene TRBV28 combines with J gene TRBJ2-2, with 8 bases aligning to TRBD2. This CDR3 comprises 15 residues. J was trimmed by 3 bases and V by 5 bases; bases with no gene match: 5. Germline assignment: CDR1 MDHEN and CDR2 SYDVKM. The CDR3 reads CASSPGTRDTGELFF. For the CDR3, the DNA is TGTGCCAGCAGTCCCGGGACTAGGGACACCGGGGAGCTGTTTTTT.

This chain uses TRBV12-3 or TRBV12-4 with TRBJ2-2; D is unresolved. With 3 bases removed from V and 3 bases from J, the gap between germline ends came to 2 bases. There are 12 residues in the CDR3. The CDR3 loop is CASSLYTGELFF. For the CDR3, the DNA is TGTGCCAGCAGTTTGTACACCGGGGAGCTGTTTTTT.

The chain joins TRBV7-3 to TRBJ2-1; D perhaps matches TRBD2 (5 bases). Germline CDR1 and CDR2: SGHTA and FQGTGA. The V end lost 0 bases, the J end lost 3 bases, and 9 bases lay between the germline ends. The CDR3 has 15 amino acids. The chain's CDR3 is CASSLTISDYNEQFF. CDR3 DNA sequence: TGTGCCAGCAGCTTAACAATTAGCGACTACAATGAGCAGTTCTTC.